Each of the 19 T cell receptor beta chains below was sequenced from the same sample in a study of cytomegalovirus exposure and HLA in healthy donors. PCR was performed using 60 Vbeta and 13 Jbeta primers. Using immunoSEQ multiplex PCR, the repertoire was profiled, and TCRdb retains in-frame clones only, with some absent. The sample includes about 200,000 clones, roughly four fifths of them seen just once. Sequencing used PBMCs. These TCRs come from a boy aged 2 to 10 in good health and CMV-seronegative.

The V gene is TRBV5-4, the J gene TRBJ2-1; TRBD1 might be the D (6 bases). Germline V gives CDR1 SGHNT, CDR2 YYREEE (reference sequence). The length of the CDR3 is 14 residues. V lost 2 bases and J 6 bases, leaving 12 bases between the germline ends. Here the CDR3 DNA reads TGTGCCAGCAGCTTTGCCAGGGGTCCCAATGAGCAGTTCTTC. It codes for CASSFARGPNEQFF.

V usage is TRBV7-2 and J usage is TRBJ2-7, with D perhaps matching TRBD1 (6 bases). The CDR3 is made up of 13 amino acids. Looked up from germline, CDR1 is SGHTA and CDR2 is FQGNSA. Trimming removed 5 bases from V and 3 bases from J, with 11 bases in between. The DNA for the CDR3 is TGTGCCAGCAGCCCCACAGGGAGCTACGAGCAGTACTTC. This codes for CASSPTGSYEQYF.

This chain connects TRBV7-9 to TRBJ2-5, with 9 positions matching TRBD1. TRBJ2-7 explains the end of the DNA better; the J call may be wrong. In germline, CDR1 is SEHNR, CDR2 FQNEAQ (reference sequence). The CDR3 loop spans 15 amino acids. CDR3 sequence (DNA): TGTGCCAGCAGCTCTATACAGGGGGCTGAATACGAGCAGTACTTC. Protein sequence: CASSSIQGAEYEQYF.

The rearrangement uses TRBV7-6 and TRBJ2-5; the D gene is possibly TRBD2 (5 bases). V lost 1 base, J lost 2 bases, and 11 bases lay in between. Germline CDR1 SGHVS, CDR2 FNYEAQ. The CDR3 length is 15 residues. This CDR3 reads CASSLVREKQETQYF. CDR3 DNA: TGTGCCAGCAGCTTAGTTCGGGAAAAGCAAGAGACCCAGTACTTC.

This clone was seen only once. The rearrangement joins TRBV5-1 to TRBJ2-7; 7 bases agree with TRBD1. J was trimmed by 3 bases and V by 1 base; bases with no gene match: 16. CDR1 SGHRS and CDR2 YFSETQ come from the germline V gene. This CDR3 spans 18 amino acids. CDR3 coding DNA: TGCGCCAGCAGCTTGTCCCCCCCTCAGACAGGGACCATCTACGAGCAGTACTTC. This translates into CASSLSPPQTGTIYEQYF.

The chain employs TRBV4-2 and TRBJ2-5; 11 nucleotides agree with TRBD2. J gave up 2 bases and V 4 bases, and 15 bases lay outside the gene matches. The length of the CDR3 is 19 residues. CDR1 is LGHNA and CDR2 is YNFKEQ in the germline V gene. The CDR3 sequence: CASSPARGTSGLDQETQYF. CDR3 nucleotides: TGTGCCAGCAGCCCAGCCCGGGGGACTAGCGGCCTGGATCAAGAGACCCAGTACTTC.

The V gene is TRBV18, the J gene TRBJ2-7; weak D call: TRBD2 (7 bases). Gene TRBJ2-5 matches the end of the DNA better, so the J call may be wrong. Per germline, CDR1 KGHSH and CDR2 LQKENI. This CDR3 spans 16 amino acids. In DNA, the CDR3 is TGTGCCAGCTCACCAAACGGGGGGCCCTCCGAGGAGACCCAGTACTTC. Translation gives CASSPNGGPSEETQYF.

This clone was counted a few times. The rearrangement links TRBV6-6 to TRBJ2-7, with D hard to call. The CDR3 is made up of 12 amino acids. The germline gives CDR1 MNHNY, CDR2 SVGAGI (reference sequence). V shed 5 bases and J shed 3 bases, with 8 bases lying between them. CDR3 region: CASSGQDYEQYF. The DNA for the CDR3 is TGTGCCAGCAGTGGCCAGGACTACGAGCAGTACTTC.

The J gene is TRBJ2-3, the V gene TRBV15, with 10 bases identical to TRBD2. From germline, CDR1 is LNHNV and CDR2 YYDKDF (reference sequence). The CDR3 spans 20 residues. Losses at the gene ends were 0 bases for V and 0 bases for J; bases not matched to a gene: 12. In nucleotides, the CDR3 is TGTGCCACCAGCAGAGAGGTGGGAGCGGGGGGGTACATTAGCACAGATACGCAGTATTTT. Translated: CATSREVGAGGYISTDTQYF.

This chain connects TRBV6-5 to TRBJ1-2, with 9 bases matching TRBD1. V was clipped by 2 bases and J by 4 bases; unmatched bases: 8. The CDR3 covers 16 residues. CDR1 and CDR2 (germline): MNHEY, SVGAGI. In DNA, the CDR3 is TGTGCCAGCAGTTACGGTTCCGGGACAGGGACCTATGGCTACACCTTC. Its translation is CASSYGSGTGTYGYTF.

This clone was counted a single time. The genes are TRBV6-5 and TRBJ1-3; 8 bases match TRBD1. After removal of 4 bases from V and 1 base from J, the junction contained 3 bases not matched to a gene. CDR1 is MNHEY, CDR2 SVGAGI, per germline. The CDR3 length is 15 residues. CDR3: CASSSGGISGNTIYF. As DNA, the CDR3 is TGTGCCAGCAGTTCAGGGGGCATTTCTGGAAACACCATATATTTT.

The CDR3 protein is CASSWGTSGYTGELFF. Here the CDR3 DNA reads TGTGCCAGCAGCTGGGGGACTAGCGGATACACCGGGGAGCTGTTTTTT. The chain has TRBV5-4 and TRBJ2-2, with 11 bases lining up with TRBD2. The V gene end was trimmed by 3 bases and the J gene end by 3 bases; junction bases not matched to a gene: 4. The CDR3 contains 16 residues. Germline assignment: CDR1 SGHNT and CDR2 YYREEE (reference sequence).

The chain has TRBV5-6 and TRBJ1-2; 7 nucleotides align to TRBD1. The CDR3 is 17 amino acids. Germline lookup yields CDR1 SGHDT and CDR2 YYEEEE. The V segment lost 1 base and the J segment 4 bases; nucleotides outside the gene matches: 13. CDR3 sequence (DNA): TGTGCCAGCAGCTTGTCGACAGGGCGGCAGTGGGGCTATGGCTACACCTTC. Translation gives CASSLSTGRQWGYGYTF.

This chain uses TRBV11-2 with TRBJ2-3; 14 bases are a match to TRBD2. Germline V lookup: CDR1 SGHAT, CDR2 FQNNGV. J lost 6 bases, V lost 7 bases, and 6 bases had no gene match. The CDR3 covers 15 residues. The chain's CDR3 is CASTRGLAGVDTQYF. In DNA form, the CDR3 reads TGTGCCAGCACCAGGGGACTAGCGGGGGTCGATACGCAGTATTTT.

A few counts support this clone. The chain uses TRBV29-1 and TRBJ1-3, with D perhaps matching TRBD1 (6 bases). This CDR3 comprises 14 residues. Germline CDR1 SQVTM, CDR2 ANQGSEA. V lost 4 bases and J lost 0, with 10 bases in between. CDR3 sequence reads: CSVAGQNSGNTIYF. DNA for the CDR3: TGCAGCGTTGCTGGACAGAACTCTGGAAACACCATATATTTT.

This sequence joins TRBV10-2 and TRBJ1-1; no firm D call. CDR3 length: 12 amino acids. Between the trimmed V and J ends, which lost 2 bases and 5 bases, there was a span of 6 bases. Germline assignment: CDR1 WSHSY and CDR2 SAAADI. CDR3 coding DNA: TGCGCCAGCAGTGAGAGGAGGACTGAAGCTTTCTTT. This translates into CASSERRTEAFF.

The gene calls are TRBV2 and TRBJ2-6; TRBD2 is a possible D gene (7 bases). Germline V gives CDR1 SNHLY, CDR2 FYNNEI. The V end was cut by 6 bases, the J end by 0 bases, with 21 bases between. The CDR3 has 19 amino acids. In DNA form, the CDR3 reads TGTGCCAGCAGGCCAGGCCTGGGGGGGGCCCACTCTGGGGCCAACGTCCTGACTTTC. Translation gives CASRPGLGGAHSGANVLTF. Based on the CDR3 plus reference TRBV2 and TRBJ2-6, the full variable domain is EPEVTQTPSHQVTQMGQEVILRCVPISNHLYFYWYRQILGQKVEFLVSFYNNEISEKSEIFDDQFSVERPDGSNFTLKIRSTKLEDSAMYFCASRPGLGGAHSGANVLTFGAGSRLTVL.

This chain uses TRBV5-1 with TRBJ2-2, with no clear D. The germline gives CDR1 SGHRS, CDR2 YFSETQ. The CDR3 is made up of 14 amino acids. V was shortened by 1 base and J by 4 bases, with 8 bases between the two germline ends. The CDR3 sequence is CASSLLRSTGELFF. For the CDR3, the DNA is TGCGCCAGCAGCTTGCTACGCTCCACCGGGGAGCTGTTTTTT. The whole variable domain, remainder taken from reference TRBV5-1 and TRBJ2-2, is KAGVTQTPRYLIKTRGQQVTLSCSPISGHRSVSWYQQTPGQGLQFLFEYFSETQRNKGNFPGRFSGRQFSNSRSEMNVSTLELGDSALYLCASSLLRSTGELFFGEGSRLTVL.

V usage is TRBV21-1 and J usage is TRBJ1-3. TRBV21-1 is deemed a pseudogene. The CDR3 totals 16 residues. The CDR3: CASSKGGGYSGNTIYF. Here the CDR3 DNA reads TGTGCCAGCAGCAAAGGTGGGGGGTACTCTGGAAACACCATATATTTT.